The entry below describes one T cell receptor (beta chain). Its antigen is unidentified. The sample belongs to a study of cytomegalovirus exposure and HLA in healthy donors. Study in general: Researchers previously reported finding 90 million to 130 million unique TCR beta sequences from 150 million to 200 million T cells. Regarding the study as a whole: Sequencing likely caused a cluster of highly shared sequence variants. Association with HLA alleles at 0.05 false discovery rate was found for 16,951 TCR beta sequences in a later analysis.

The germline V gene encodes CDR1 SGHVS and CDR2 FQNEAQ. This CDR3 region has 15 residues. V lost 5 bases and J 8 bases, leaving 19 bases between the germline ends. With 60 Vbeta and 13 Jbeta primers, the PCR was carried out. Study processing details: In a later analysis, the count reached 75 million to 90 million unique TCR beta chains, with 10 million to 11 million shared. Method: immunoSEQ multiplex PCR; TCRdb's copy keeps in-frame clones and lacks some. D and trimming come from the DNA, and the V and J calls and clone size come from that table. This table has some 100,000 clones, about 76% appearing once.

Sequencing was carried out using PBMCs. The clonotype comes from a middle-aged man in good health and CMV-seronegative. The chain has TRBV7-8 and TRBJ2-1; tentative D call: TRBD2 (5 bases). In DNA, the CDR3 is TGTGCCAGCAGCCCAGAGGTCGGGGTTCGGGATGAGCAGTTCTTC. Residues: CASSPEVGVRDEQFF.